Sequencing of this T cell receptor beta chain was carried out in a study of naive and memory T cell subsets. Regarding the study as a whole: Over 95% of naive TCR sequences appeared only once, unlike memory subsets.

From the second PCR step, alpha and beta chains were amplified apart. Four subsets defined by CD45RA and CD27 were sorted after CD3, CD4, CD8 and live/dead staining. An equimolar mix of two oligonucleotides served as the beta constant-region primer for TRBC1 and TRBC2. The ligated cDNA underwent four PCR rounds using SP2 and nested alpha and beta constant-region primers. A 12-nucleotide UMI and the SP2 primer were added to the cDNA 3' end by oligonucleotide ligation. TCRdb independently ran MiXCR on the UMI-ligation and nested PCR reads; one entry per CDR3 protein. The table lists 95,000 to 150,000 distinct CDR3 sequences, 35% to 45% of them singletons. In the case of this clonotype: Its antigen is still unknown.

The specimen was central memory CD4+ T cells from blood. The TCR was taken from a human donor in good health.

The CDR3 DNA is TGTGCCAGCAGTCCATTAGGAAAGCAGTACTTC. As protein: CASSPLGKQYF. V is TRBV28 and J is TRBJ2-7; D is uncertain. The CDR3 spans 11 residues. Deletions cut 5 bases from V and 8 bases from J, with 10 bases between. Germline V lookup: CDR1 MDHEN, CDR2 SYDVKM.